What follows describes a single TCR beta chain. Its target is not known. This CDR3 is built from 16 residues. V gave up 2 bases and J gave up 3 bases; unmatched junction bases: 5. The data were produced by immunoSEQ multiplex PCR, yet TCRdb's version contains in-frame clones alone and is incomplete. The data show roughly 50,000 clones, 86% seen once. This specimen comes from a study of T cell responses to AZD1222 COVID-19 vaccine. Findings of the study overall: Donors were mostly white British, more females; clonal diversity possibly underestimated.

Second doses that came at about 4 or about 12 weeks were put together. The receptor comes from an adult who received the AZD1222 COVID-19 vaccine. The sample in question was peripheral blood, obtained 28 days after the second AZD1222 dose. The V gene is TRBV5-3, the J gene TRBJ2-3; 11 bases map to TRBD2. TRBV5-3 falls under the ORF class, with uncertain function. The CDR3 sequence is CARSFSSGRGTDTQYF. CDR3 sequence (DNA): TGTGCCAGAAGCTTTAGTAGCGGGAGGGGGACAGATACGCAGTATTTT.